The 9 T cell receptor beta chains presented below share a single source sample, sequenced in a study of OX40 agonist ivuxolimab in advanced cancers. The repertoire was sequenced with immunoSEQ multiplex PCR; TCRdb's copy has only in-frame clones and lacks some. The sample consists of more than 80,000 clones, around 84% of them appearing once. The source material was CD4+ or CD8+ T cells sorted from blood, sampled in a trial of the OX40 agonist ivuxolimab. The receptors shown here come from an adult with an advanced solid tumor such as melanoma, head and neck, liver or kidney cancer.

The chain has TRBV6-6 and TRBJ2-3; unclear D gene. Trimming cost V 5 bases and J 4 bases, with 13 bases left between them. CDR3 length equals 14 residues. The germline CDR1 and CDR2 sequences are MNHNY and SVGAGI (reference sequence). CDR3 sequence: CASSPSLVADTQYF. The CDR3 coding sequence is TGTGCCAGCAGTCCTAGTTTGGTCGCAGATACGCAGTATTTT.

The rearrangement links TRBV10-3 to TRBJ2-2; 13 bases map to TRBD2. Trimming cost V 3 bases and J 6 bases; bases outside gene matches: 7. CDR3 length: 17 amino acids. From germline, CDR1 is ENHRY and CDR2 SYGVKD. CDR3 loop: CAISDQLAGGFSGELFF. Here the CDR3 DNA reads TGTGCCATCAGTGATCAACTAGCGGGAGGGTTTTCCGGGGAGCTGTTTTTT.

This chain connects TRBV5-6 to TRBJ2-3; D gene ambiguous. The CDR3 spans 13 residues. The V end was cut by 5 bases, the J end by 8 bases, with 15 bases between. Germline V gene data show CDR1 as SGHDT and CDR2 as YYEEEE. The CDR3 spells CASRYTVLGTQYF. CDR3 DNA sequence: TGTGCCAGCAGGTATACAGTCTTGGGTACGCAGTATTTT.

The chain joins TRBV11-3 to TRBJ2-1; D call uncertain. This CDR3 is 15 amino acids long. V lost 5 bases to trimming and J lost 1 base, with 12 bases between them. Germline lookup yields CDR1 SGHNT and CDR2 YENEEA. DNA of the CDR3: TGTGCCAGCAGCCCAAACGACATTTCCTACAATGAGCAGTTCTTC. Translating gives CASSPNDISYNEQFF. The full variable domain, with the rest looked up from reference TRBV11-3 and TRBJ2-1, is EAGVVQSPRYKIIEKKQPVAFWCNPISGHNTLYWYLQNLGQGPELLIRYENEEAVDDSQLPKDRFSAERLKGVDSTLKIQPAELGDSAVYLCASSPNDISYNEQFFGPGTRLTVL.

This chain uses TRBV5-1 with TRBJ2-3; 9 bases match TRBD2. This CDR3 has 16 amino acids. Germline CDR1 SGHRS, CDR2 YFSETQ. J gave up 2 bases and V 4 bases, and 8 bases lay outside the gene matches. CDR3 in amino acids: CASSPGLALFTDTQYF. The CDR3 DNA reads TGCGCCAGCAGCCCGGGACTAGCTCTTTTCACAGATACGCAGTATTTT.

By share, this clone counts as medium-sized (0.01 to 0.1%). The chain has TRBV21-1 and TRBJ1-5. TRBV21-1 is termed a pseudogene. The CDR3 contains 14 residues. The CDR3 bases are TGTGCCAGCATCGGGGGGGTTAGCAATCAGCCCCAGCATTTT. Amino acids: CASIGGVSNQPQHF.

J is TRBJ1-5 and V is TRBV6-5; 7 bases are shared with TRBD1. Trimming at V came to 0 bases and at J to 9 bases, leaving 11 bases not matched to a gene. The CDR3 spans 16 residues. CDR1 is MNHEY, CDR2 SVGAGI, per germline. Here the CDR3 reads CASSYSTGALRGPQHF. The CDR3 coding sequence is TGTGCCAGCAGTTACTCAACAGGGGCTCTTCGGGGGCCCCAGCATTTT.

The chain links TRBV6-1 to TRBJ2-2, with D hard to call. Germline CDR1 is MNHNS and CDR2 is SASEGT. The V and J ends lost 6 bases and 1 base respectively, with 0 bases between them. The CDR3 runs 11 residues. The CDR3 DNA is TGTGCCAGCAGGAACACCGGGGAGCTGTTTTTT. It codes for CASRNTGELFF.

This chain uses TRBV5-4 with TRBJ2-1, with 16 bases that match TRBD2. The CDR3 is made up of 15 amino acids. Germline V gene lookup returns CDR1 SGHNT and CDR2 YYREEE (reference sequence). Unmatched junction bases numbered 4, after V lost 4 bases and J lost 9 bases. The CDR3 nucleotides read TGTGCCAGCAGCGCGGGACTAGCGGGAGGGCCTGAGCAGTTCTTC. It translates to CASSAGLAGGPEQFF.